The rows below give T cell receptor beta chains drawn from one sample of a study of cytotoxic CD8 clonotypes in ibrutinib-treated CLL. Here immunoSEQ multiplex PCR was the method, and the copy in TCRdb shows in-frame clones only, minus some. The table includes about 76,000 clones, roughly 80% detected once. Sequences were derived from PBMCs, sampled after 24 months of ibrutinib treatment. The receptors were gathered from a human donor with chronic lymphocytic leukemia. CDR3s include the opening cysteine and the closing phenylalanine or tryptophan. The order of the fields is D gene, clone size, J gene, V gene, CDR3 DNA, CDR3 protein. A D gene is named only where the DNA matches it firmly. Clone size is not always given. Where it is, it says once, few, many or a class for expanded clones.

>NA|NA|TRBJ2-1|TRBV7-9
TGTGCCAGCGGGGGACGGAGAGGAAGCTCCTACAATGAGCAGTTCTTC
CASGGRRGSSYNEQFF
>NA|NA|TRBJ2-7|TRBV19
TGTGCCAGTAGCCCACGAAGGGGGAGTGCCTACGAGCAGTACTTC
CASSPRRGSAYEQYF
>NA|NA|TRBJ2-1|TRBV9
TGTGCCAGCAGCGCCTCGTTCGGCAATGAGCAGTTCTTC
CASSASFGNEQFF
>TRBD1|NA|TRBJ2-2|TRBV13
TGTGCCAGCAGCTTGGGGGACAGGACCTACACCGGGGAGCTGTTTTTT
CASSLGDRTYTGELFF
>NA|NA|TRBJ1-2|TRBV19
TGTGCCACCCAGACGGGCTTTAACTATGGCTACACCTTC
CATQTGFNYGYTF
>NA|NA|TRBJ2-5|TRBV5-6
TGTGCCAGCAGCTTGCGGGAGAGGGAGACCCAGTACTTC
CASSLRERETQYF
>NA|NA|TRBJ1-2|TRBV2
TGTGCCAGCAGTGACAGGGATGTAGGGGCGTATGGCTACACCTTC
CASSDRDVGAYGYTF
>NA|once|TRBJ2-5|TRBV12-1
TGTGCCAGCAGCTCCGGACTAGTTGAGACCCAGTACTTC
CASSSGLVETQYF
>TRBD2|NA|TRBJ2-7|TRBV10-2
TGCGCCAGCAGTGAGTCGATATCCTACTCGAGCGGGAGGGCCGACGAGCAGTACTTC
CASSESISYSSGRADEQYF
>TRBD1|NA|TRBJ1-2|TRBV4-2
TGTGCCAGCAGCCAAACCGGGACAGGAAACCTTTATGGCTACACCTTC
CASSQTGTGNLYGYTF
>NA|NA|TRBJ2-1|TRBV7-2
TGTGCCAGCAGCTTAGACACGAACTATCAGTTCTTC
CASSLDTNYQFF
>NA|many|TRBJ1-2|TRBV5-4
TGTGCCAGCAGCTCACCGGGACGATTTGGCTATGGCTACACCTTC
CASSSPGRFGYGYTF
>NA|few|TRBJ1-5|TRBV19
TGTGCCAGTAGCGCAGGGTCTTCATCCAATCAGCCCCAGCATTTT
CASSAGSSSNQPQHF
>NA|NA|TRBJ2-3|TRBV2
TGTGCCAGCAGTGAAGTCAGCACAGATACGCAGTATTTT
CASSEVSTDTQYF
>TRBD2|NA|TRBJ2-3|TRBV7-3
TGTGCCAGCAGTTCCGGGACTACCACAGATACGCAGTATTTT
CASSSGTTTDTQYF
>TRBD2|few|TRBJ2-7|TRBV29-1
TGCAGCGCGCGGGAGAGCTCCCCCTACGAGCAGTACTTC
CSARESSPYEQYF
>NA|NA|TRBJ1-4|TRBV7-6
TGTGCCAGCAGCTTAAGTTGGGGAGATGAAAAACTGTTTTTT
CASSLSWGDEKLFF
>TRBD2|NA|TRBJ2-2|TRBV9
TGTGCCAGCAGCGTAGGATCAGGCGGGAGGGCCGACACCGGGGAGCTGTTTTTT
CASSVGSGGRADTGELFF
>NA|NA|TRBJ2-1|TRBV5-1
TGCGCCAGCAGCTCGGTAGCGCCAAACAATGAGCAGTTCTTC
CASSSVAPNNEQFF
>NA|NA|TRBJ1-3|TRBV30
TGTGCCTGGAGTGTACGCGGTGCCCGCTCTGGAAACACCATATATTTT
CAWSVRGARSGNTIYF
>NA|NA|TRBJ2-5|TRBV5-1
TGCGCCAGCAGCTTGGATGGTCAGTACCAAGAGACCCAGTACTTC
CASSLDGQYQETQYF
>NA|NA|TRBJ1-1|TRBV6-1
TGTGCCAGCAAGAGGGGAATTACTGAAGCTTTCTTT
CASKRGITEAFF
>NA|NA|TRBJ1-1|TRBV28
TGTGCCAGCAGTTTATGGGGGGAGGGAAACACTGAAGCTTTCTTT
CASSLWGEGNTEAFF
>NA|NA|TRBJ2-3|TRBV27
TGTGCCAGCAGTTTAGCAGATACGCAGTATTTT
CASSLADTQYF
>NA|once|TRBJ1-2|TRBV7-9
TGTGCCAGCAGCGTGGATATCGGCTATGGCTACACCTTC
CASSVDIGYGYTF
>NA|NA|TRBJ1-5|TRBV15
TGTGCCACCAGCAGAGAACAGGGAGGGAGTCAGCCCCAGCATTTT
CATSREQGGSQPQHF
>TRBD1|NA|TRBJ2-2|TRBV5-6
TGTGCCAGCAGCCCCGACAGGGGGCTCGGCACCGGGGAGCTGTTTTTT
CASSPDRGLGTGELFF
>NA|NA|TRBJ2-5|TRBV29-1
TGCAGCGTTGATGATTTCCAAGAGACCCAGTACTTC
CSVDDFQETQYF